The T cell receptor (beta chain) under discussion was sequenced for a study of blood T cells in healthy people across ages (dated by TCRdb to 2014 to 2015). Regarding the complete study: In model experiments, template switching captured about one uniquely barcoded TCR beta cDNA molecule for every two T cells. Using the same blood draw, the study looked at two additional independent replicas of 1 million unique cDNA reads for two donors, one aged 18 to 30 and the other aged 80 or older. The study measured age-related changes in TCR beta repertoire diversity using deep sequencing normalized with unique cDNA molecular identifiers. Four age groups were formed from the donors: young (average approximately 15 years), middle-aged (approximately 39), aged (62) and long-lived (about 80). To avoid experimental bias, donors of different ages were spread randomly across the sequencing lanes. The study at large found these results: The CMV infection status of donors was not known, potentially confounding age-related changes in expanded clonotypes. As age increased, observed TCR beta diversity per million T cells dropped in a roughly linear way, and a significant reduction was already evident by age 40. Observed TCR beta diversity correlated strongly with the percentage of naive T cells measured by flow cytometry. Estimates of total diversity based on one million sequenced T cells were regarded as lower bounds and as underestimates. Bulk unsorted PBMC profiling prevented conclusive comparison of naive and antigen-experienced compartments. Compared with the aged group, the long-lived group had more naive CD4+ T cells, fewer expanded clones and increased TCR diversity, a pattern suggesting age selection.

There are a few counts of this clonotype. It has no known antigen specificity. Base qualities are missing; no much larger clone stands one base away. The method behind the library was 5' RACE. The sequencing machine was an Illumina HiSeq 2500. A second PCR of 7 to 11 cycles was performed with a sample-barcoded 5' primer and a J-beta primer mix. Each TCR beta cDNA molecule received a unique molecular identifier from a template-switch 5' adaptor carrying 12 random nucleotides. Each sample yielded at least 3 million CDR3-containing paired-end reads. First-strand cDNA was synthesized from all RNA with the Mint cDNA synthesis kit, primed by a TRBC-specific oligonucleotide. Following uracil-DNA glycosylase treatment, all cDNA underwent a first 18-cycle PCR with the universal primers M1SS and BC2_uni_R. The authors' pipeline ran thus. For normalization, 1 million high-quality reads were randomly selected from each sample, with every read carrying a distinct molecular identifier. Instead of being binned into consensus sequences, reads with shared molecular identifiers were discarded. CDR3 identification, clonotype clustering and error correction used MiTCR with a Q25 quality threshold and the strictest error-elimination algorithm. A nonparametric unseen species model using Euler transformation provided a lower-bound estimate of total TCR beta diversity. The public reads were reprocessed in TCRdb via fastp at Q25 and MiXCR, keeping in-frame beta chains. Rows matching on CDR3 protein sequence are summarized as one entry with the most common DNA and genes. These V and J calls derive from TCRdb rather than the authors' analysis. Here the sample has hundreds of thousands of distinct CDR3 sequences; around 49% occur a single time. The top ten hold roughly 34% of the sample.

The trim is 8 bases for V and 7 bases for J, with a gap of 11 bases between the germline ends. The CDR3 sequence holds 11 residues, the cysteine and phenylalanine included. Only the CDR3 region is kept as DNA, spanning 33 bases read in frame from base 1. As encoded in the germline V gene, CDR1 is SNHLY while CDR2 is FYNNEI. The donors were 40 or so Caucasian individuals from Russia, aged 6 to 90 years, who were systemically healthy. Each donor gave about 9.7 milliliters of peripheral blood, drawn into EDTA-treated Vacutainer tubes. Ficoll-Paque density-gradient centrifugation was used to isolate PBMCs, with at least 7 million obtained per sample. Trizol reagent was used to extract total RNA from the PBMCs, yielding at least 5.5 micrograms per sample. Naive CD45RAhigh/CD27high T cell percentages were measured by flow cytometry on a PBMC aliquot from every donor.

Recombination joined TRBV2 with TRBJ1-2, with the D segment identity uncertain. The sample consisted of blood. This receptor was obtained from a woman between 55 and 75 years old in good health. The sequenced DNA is TGTGCCAGCTCCTTGGGTGTTGGCTACACCTTC. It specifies CASSLGVGYTF. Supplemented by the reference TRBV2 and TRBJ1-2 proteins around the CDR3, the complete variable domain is EPEVTQTPSHQVTQMGQEVILRCVPISNHLYFYWYRQILGQKVEFLVSFYNNEISEKSEIFDDQFSVERPDGSNFTLKIRSTKLEDSAMYFCASSLGVGYTFGSGTRLTVV.